A single sample gave rise to the 21 T cell receptor beta chains below, sequenced in a study of STAT5B mutations in CD4+ large granular lymphocyte leukemia. Here immunoSEQ multiplex PCR was the method, and the copy in TCRdb shows in-frame clones only, minus some. The data show roughly 46,000 clones, about 80% seen once. What was sequenced was CD4+ T cells from blood buffy coats. The receptors originated from a human donor in good health.

The V gene is TRBV21-1, the J gene TRBJ2-7; no check of the table's D call, TRBD1, against the DNA was made. TRBV21-1 is flagged as a pseudogene. CDR3 length: 13 amino acids. CDR3 bases: TGTGCCAGCAGCCGGGACAGGGCCTACGAGCAGTACTTC. Translation gives CASSRDRAYEQYF.

The CDR3 nucleotides are TGTGCCAGCAGCTTCGACGGGACTCAAACAGGGGCTTTCTTT. It yields the protein CASSFDGTQTGAFF. V usage is TRBV11-3 and J usage is TRBJ1-1, with D maybe TRBD1 (6 bases). The germline gives CDR1 SGHNT, CDR2 YENEEA. The CDR3 contains 14 residues. The V end was cut by 3 bases, the J end by 11 bases, with 19 bases between. The variable domain in full, with the rest retrieved from reference TRBV11-3 and TRBJ1-1, is EAGVVQSPRYKIIEKKQPVAFWCNPISGHNTLYWYLQNLGQGPELLIRYENEEAVDDSQLPKDRFSAERLKGVDSTLKIQPAELGDSAVYLCASSFDGTQTGAFFGQGTRLTVV.

The table lists this clone with a few counts. The gene calls are TRBV2 and TRBJ2-7, with D unresolved. From germline, CDR1 is SNHLY and CDR2 FYNNEI. Trimming removed 7 bases from V and 3 bases from J, with 10 bases in between. The CDR3 runs 12 residues. DNA for the CDR3: TGTGCCAGCAAGGGCAGTGACTACGAGCAGTACTTC. Translating gives CASKGSDYEQYF.

The CDR3 is CASSPDGGRVGEQFF. The CDR3 DNA sequence: TGTGCCAGCAGCCCTGATGGCGGGAGGGTAGGTGAGCAGTTCTTC. This chain joins TRBV7-8 and TRBJ2-1; 9 bases fit TRBD2. V dropped 5 bases and J dropped 9; count of bases not matched to a gene: 11. The CDR3 loop spans 15 amino acids. The germline V gene encodes CDR1 SGHVS and CDR2 FQNEAQ.

V and J are TRBV4-1 and TRBJ2-3, with 9 nucleotides matching TRBD2. CDR1 is MGHRA and CDR2 is YSYEKL in the germline V gene. V shed 4 bases, J shed 11 bases, and the junction held 25 bases outside the gene matches. This CDR3 is built from 19 residues. The CDR3 region has the DNA TGCGCCAGCAGCCCCAACCCGAAAGCGGGAGGCCAGCACAGCCGTGGGCAGTATTTT. Translation: CASSPNPKAGGQHSRGQYF.

The chain joins TRBV9 to TRBJ1-4; 8 bases fit TRBD1. Trimming took 2 bases from V and 3 from J; bases not matched to a gene: 6. This CDR3 region has 16 residues. CDR1 and CDR2 from the germline V gene are SGDLS and YYNGEE. CDR3 nucleotide sequence: TGTGCCAGCAGCGTGGGCAGGGGGCTTCCTAATGAAAAACTGTTTTTT. It yields the protein CASSVGRGLPNEKLFF.

The CDR3 spells CASSNQGLHNEQFF. CDR3 nucleotide sequence: TGTGCCAGCAGCAACCAGGGGCTACACAATGAGCAGTTCTTC. The V and J genes are TRBV21-1 and TRBJ2-1; no DNA check was done on the table's D call, TRBD1. TRBV21-1 constitutes a pseudogene. CDR3 length: 14 residues.

The V and J genes are TRBV15 and TRBJ2-7; D is possibly TRBD2 (6 bases). V was shortened by 0 bases and J by 6 bases, with 18 bases between the two germline ends. Per germline, CDR1 LNHNV and CDR2 YYDKDF (reference sequence). The CDR3 loop spans 16 amino acids. CDR3 protein: CATSRDPGTQTGEQYF. The CDR3 DNA reads TGTGCCACCAGCAGAGATCCCGGGACTCAGACGGGCGAGCAGTACTTC.

The chain couples TRBV7-2 to TRBJ1-1; D unclear. The CDR3 sequence is 13 residues long. V was cut by 8 bases and J by 2 bases, with 12 bases left in between. From germline, CDR1 is SGHTA and CDR2 FQGNSA. This CDR3 is CASVTVGNTEAFF. The DNA of the CDR3 is TGTGCCAGCGTAACCGTAGGAAACACTGAAGCTTTCTTT.

In its sample, this clone was seen a few times. This chain connects TRBV18 to TRBJ2-3; D not certain. The CDR3 has 12 amino acids. Trimming shortened V by 2 bases and J by 2 bases, and 2 bases separated the two germline ends. Looked up from germline, CDR1 is KGHSH and CDR2 is LQKENI. CDR3 in DNA: TGTGCCAGCTCACCAACCACAGATACGCAGTATTTT. Protein product: CASSPTTDTQYF.

This clone appeared a few times. V usage is TRBV6-1 and J usage is TRBJ2-7; 9 bases align to TRBD1. Per the germline V gene, CDR1 is MNHNS and CDR2 is SASEGT. This CDR3 has 15 amino acids. The junction had 6 bases not matched to a gene; V was cut back by 2 bases and J by 4 bases. CDR3 sequence reads: CASSETGTGLYEQYF. The DNA of the CDR3 is TGTGCCAGCAGTGAAACCGGGACAGGGCTATACGAGCAGTACTTC.

The chain couples TRBV5-4 to TRBJ2-7; 8 positions match TRBD2. The CDR3 consists of 17 residues. In germline, CDR1 is SGHNT, CDR2 YYREEE (reference sequence). V lost 3 bases and J lost 1; bases outside the gene matches: 12. CDR3 protein: CASSSRFSRGVSYEQYF. The CDR3 region has the DNA TGTGCCAGCAGCTCTCGATTTTCGCGGGGGGTTTCCTACGAGCAGTACTTC.

CDR3: CATSRDLADGNEQYF. The CDR3, as DNA: TGTGCCACCAGCAGAGATCTTGCGGACGGGAACGAGCAGTACTTC. The chain joins TRBV15 to TRBJ2-7, with D perhaps TRBD2 (5 bases). In germline, CDR1 is LNHNV, CDR2 YYDKDF (reference sequence). The ends were cut back, 0 bases at V and 5 bases at J, with 14 bases in the middle. This CDR3 contains 15 residues.

This chain uses TRBV6-5 with TRBJ2-1; D gene uncertain. The CDR3 covers 14 residues. V dropped 8 bases and J dropped 2 bases, with 13 bases sitting between them. Germline loops: CDR1 MNHEY, CDR2 SVGAGI. The CDR3 loop is CASSSRAAYNEQFF. The DNA of the CDR3 is TGTGCCAGCTCATCTAGGGCGGCCTACAATGAGCAGTTCTTC.

The chain employs TRBV6-1 and TRBJ1-2; 9 nucleotides agree with TRBD1. This CDR3 is built from 14 residues. The V segment lost 8 bases and the J segment 6 bases; nucleotides outside the gene matches: 10. Germline CDR1 and CDR2: MNHNS and SASEGT. The CDR3 bases are TGTGCCAGCGGCCGGGACAGGGACGGTGATGGCTACACCTTC. Its protein is CASGRDRDGDGYTF.

The gene calls are TRBV5-1 and TRBJ2-3; 8 bases agree with TRBD2. V lost 4 bases and J lost 3; bases outside the gene matches: 10. Germline-derived CDR1 and CDR2 are SGHRS and YFSETQ. The CDR3 has 16 residues. Here the CDR3 reads CASSLVGRGGTDTQYF. Written as DNA, the CDR3 is TGCGCCAGCAGCCTAGTCGGGAGGGGTGGGACAGATACGCAGTATTTT.

This clone was seen only once. V usage is TRBV2 and J usage is TRBJ1-2; the D gene is possibly TRBD1 (6 bases). The V gene lost 4 bases and the J gene lost 6 bases, with 15 bases spanning the gap. The CDR3 has 14 residues. Per the germline V gene, CDR1 is SNHLY and CDR2 is FYNNEI. The CDR3 sequence: CASSVSPSGDGYTF. CDR3 sequence (DNA): TGTGCCAGCAGTGTCAGCCCATCAGGGGATGGCTACACCTTC. The full variable domain, completed using reference TRBV2 and TRBJ1-2, is EPEVTQTPSHQVTQMGQEVILRCVPISNHLYFYWYRQILGQKVEFLVSFYNNEISEKSEIFDDQFSVERPDGSNFTLKIRSTKLEDSAMYFCASSVSPSGDGYTFGSGTRLTVV.

This clone has only a few counts. The rearrangement joins TRBV2 to TRBJ1-2; D gene uncertain. Germline CDR1 and CDR2: SNHLY and FYNNEI. The V end was cut by 5 bases, the J end by 7 bases, with 17 bases between. This CDR3 is 14 amino acids long. CDR3 region: CASSPRTASFGYTF. DNA for the CDR3: TGTGCCAGCAGTCCTCGGACCGCCTCCTTTGGCTACACCTTC.

The chain employs TRBV28 and TRBJ1-5, with 11 bases lining up with TRBD1. The CDR3 is 17 amino acids. The J segment lost 0 bases and the V segment lost 6 bases, leaving 7 bases of the junction unmatched. CDR1 is MDHEN and CDR2 is SYDVKM in the germline V gene. In nucleotides, the CDR3 is TGTGCCAGCAGCCGGGACAGGGGGTTAGGTAGCAATCAGCCCCAGCATTTT. Protein: CASSRDRGLGSNQPQHF.

The V call is TRBV28, the J call TRBJ2-1; 12 bases match TRBD1. This CDR3 is 15 amino acids long. With V trimmed by 6 bases and J by 7 bases, 7 bases remained unmatched. The germline V gene has CDR1 MDHEN and CDR2 SYDVKM. The CDR3 nucleotides are TGTGCCAGCAGATCACCGGGACAGGGGGCAAATGAGCAGTTCTTC. Residues: CASRSPGQGANEQFF.

This clone was seen more than once but under ten times. The chain carries TRBV7-6 and TRBJ2-7; D gene ambiguous. Germline CDR1 is SGHVS and CDR2 is FNYEAQ. Between the trimmed V and J ends, which lost 4 bases and 2 bases, there was a span of 9 bases. This CDR3 contains 13 residues. In DNA form, the CDR3 reads TGTGCCAGCAGCTCCCTAAAGACCTACGAGCAGTACTTC. Translated: CASSSLKTYEQYF.